Here is one TCR beta chain with its context. Its antigen is not identified. Clones were read by immunoSEQ multiplex PCR, and TCRdb kept only the in-frame ones, dropping some. The data hold roughly 91,000 clones, with 89% observed a single time. This specimen comes from a study of T cell responses to AZD1222 COVID-19 vaccine. Study outcomes and limitations: Baseline serology detected seropositivity in only six AZD1222 recipients. It should be noted that donors were predominantly white British and more often female, and clonal diversity was possibly underestimated. Receipt of two AZD1222 doses was followed by a rise in Spike-specific TCR breadth and depth.

This CDR3 contains 15 residues. The germline gives CDR1 LNHDA, CDR2 SQIVND (reference sequence). V lost 7 bases and J lost 2, with 16 bases in between. This receptor was obtained from an adult in good health. Material: peripheral blood, obtained on day 0 of AZD1222 vaccination. The chain combines TRBV19 with TRBJ2-3; maybe TRBD2 (5 bases). The CDR3 sequence: CASNRQTGITDTQYF. Here the CDR3 DNA reads TGTGCCAGTAACCGTCAGACGGGGATCACAGATACGCAGTATTTT.